This TCR beta chain was sequenced in a study of control samples from healthy donors and cancer patients. Per the germline V gene, CDR1 is SGHTA and CDR2 is FQGNSA. The CDR3 is 15 amino acids. Trimming took 1 base from V and 3 from J; bases not matched to a gene: 5. Method: immunoSEQ multiplex PCR; TCRdb's copy keeps in-frame clones and lacks some. The profile shows roughly 45,000 clones, approximately 92% of them singletons. The sample comprised PBMCs. This receptor was identified in a man aged 25 to 40 with colorectal cancer. The V gene is TRBV7-2, the J gene TRBJ1-1, with 7 bases lining up with TRBD1. The CDR3 loop reads CASSLDPQGDTEAFF. The CDR3 DNA sequence: TGTGCCAGCAGCTTAGATCCGCAGGGGGACACTGAAGCTTTCTTT.